These T cell receptor beta chains were read from a single sample in a study of cytomegalovirus exposure and HLA in healthy donors. Profiled with immunoSEQ multiplex PCR; TCRdb holds only in-frame clones, not every one. The table has 140,000 or so clones, about 80% seen once. The sequenced sample was PBMCs. Receptors were obtained from a woman aged 60-70 years in good health and CMV-seropositive. CDR3s include the opening cysteine and the closing phenylalanine or tryptophan. A D gene is named only where the DNA matches it firmly. Only part of the rows carry a size: once, few, many, or a class if the clone is expanded.

DNA | CDR3 | J | D | V | size
TGTGCCTGGAGTGTTGGGACAGGGGGCAGGGAGCAGTACTTC | CAWSVGTGGREQYF | TRBJ2-5 | TRBD1 | TRBV30 | -
TGTGCCAGCTCGACTGCAGGGAGGGACCACGAGCAGTACTTC | CASSTAGRDHEQYF | TRBJ2-7 | TRBD2 | TRBV9 | -
TGTGCCAGCAGCTTACGGGAAGGTGAAAAACTGTTTTTT | CASSLREGEKLFF | TRBJ1-4 | - | TRBV11-1 | -
TGTGCCAGTAGGGAACAGGGGGCTGGCTACAATGAGCAGTTCTTC | CASREQGAGYNEQFF | TRBJ2-1 | TRBD1 | TRBV19 | -
TGTGCCAGCAGCCAAGATCATGGGCAGGGCAATACTGAAGCTTTCTTT | CASSQDHGQGNTEAFF | TRBJ1-1 | - | TRBV4-2 | few
TGTGCCAGCAGTTTAAGGCGGACTAGCGGGAGTGACGGGGAGCTGTTTTTT | CASSLRRTSGSDGELFF | TRBJ2-2 | TRBD2 | TRBV27 | -
TGTGCTAGTGGTCCCCAAGGGGGTGGTATGAACACTGAAGCTTTCTTT | CASGPQGGGMNTEAFF | TRBJ1-1 | - | TRBV12-5 | -
TGTGCCAGCCGCAGAAACCGGGACAGGGATGAAAAACTGTTTTTT | CASRRNRDRDEKLFF | TRBJ1-4 | TRBD1 | TRBV27 | -
TGTGCCAGCAGTTTATTTCCCGGGACAGGGACAGATACGCAGTATTTT | CASSLFPGTGTDTQYF | TRBJ2-3 | TRBD1 | TRBV28 | -
TGTGCCAGCAGCTTACGGGAGGGCCGCCACAATGAGCAGTTCTTC | CASSLREGRHNEQFF | TRBJ2-1 | TRBD2 | TRBV11-2 | -
TGCGCCAGCAGCTTGGCGGCGGTTTCGGAGACCCAGTACTTC | CASSLAAVSETQYF | TRBJ2-5 | - | TRBV5-1 | -
TGTGCCAGCAGCTTAGGGTCCGTCGTGGAGGGTTTAGGTACGCAGTATTTT | CASSLGSVVEGLGTQYF | TRBJ2-3 | - | TRBV7-9 | few
TGTGCCAGCGGGGGGGCCGCGGGAGGGCCCTACGAGCAGTACTTC | CASGGAAGGPYEQYF | TRBJ2-7 | TRBD2 | TRBV6-6 | once
TGTGCCAGCAGCTTAGGGAGCGGGGTCACCGGGGAGCTGTTTTTT | CASSLGSGVTGELFF | TRBJ2-2 | TRBD2 | TRBV7-6 | -
TGTGCCAGCAGTTGGGAGGGCGGCACTGAAGCTTTCTTT | CASSWEGGTEAFF | TRBJ1-1 | - | TRBV27 | -